This TCR beta chain came from a study of identical twins. Study outcomes and limitations: High-abundance cord blood beta clonotypes had fewer insertions; memory repertoires showed none. Conclusions leaned on cross-sectional statistical analysis and did not track the same donors over time.

The cDNA had a unique molecular identifier and a template-switch universal primer site. Using its own MiXCR run on the 5' RACE reads, TCRdb lists one record per CDR3 protein. Counted here are more than 200,000 distinct CDR3 sequences, roughly 10% occurring once; the ten biggest clones make up about 5.5%. In this sample, this clonotype turned up a few times. Its specificity is unknown. CDR3 size: 13 residues. Germline V gene lookup returns CDR1 KGHSH and CDR2 LQKENI. Between the trimmed V and J ends, which lost 6 bases and 7 bases, there was a span of 13 bases. The donor group consisted entirely of healthy Caucasians.

Source material: memory (CD45RO+) T cells sorted from blood. The clonotype comes from a woman between 18 and 29 years old in good health. The chain uses TRBV18 and TRBJ2-1; maybe TRBD2 (6 bases). This CDR3 is CASSPGLENEQFF. Written as DNA, the CDR3 is TGTGCCAGCTCCCCGGGACTGGAAAATGAGCAGTTCTTC.